One and the same sample provided the 27 T cell receptor beta chains below, sequenced in a study of patients and donors after allogeneic stem cell transplantation. TCRdb recomputed calls from the RT-PCR reads with MiXCR, one row per CDR3 protein. The profile shows about 960,000 distinct CDR3 sequences, approximately 18% of them singletons. Sequencing was done on a sample of blood, either unsorted or a sorted T cell fraction (not recorded which). The receptors stem from a human donor who was either an allogeneic HSCT recipient or a stem cell or donor lymphocyte infusion donor (not recorded which). It is not recorded whose cells these are; they may come from a transplant donor.

This clonotype was counted only a few times. This chain uses TRBV2 with TRBJ2-7; possible D gene TRBD2, 6 bases. CDR1 is SNHLY, CDR2 FYNNEI, per germline. The CDR3 has 16 amino acids. V dropped 7 bases and J dropped 3 bases, with 22 bases sitting between them. DNA for the CDR3: TGTGCCAGCACAAATGGGCAGGCTAGCGAAGACTACGAGCAGTACTTC. It codes for CASTNGQASEDYEQYF.

With regard to this clonotype: With a much larger clone just one base away, this may be a read error. The chain joins TRBV12-3 or TRBV12-4 to TRBJ2-3, with 8 bases identical to TRBD1. This CDR3 region has 16 residues. The CDR3 loop is CTSNRPGTGSTDTQYF. CDR3 coding DNA: TGTACCAGCAACCGACCCGGGACAGGAAGTACAGATACGCAGTATTTT.

V usage is TRBV6-1 and J usage is TRBJ2-3; D call uncertain. This CDR3 is built from 17 residues. Germline V CDR1 and CDR2: MNHNS, SASEGT. Trimming shortened V by 6 bases and J by 5 bases, and 24 bases separated the two germline ends. The CDR3 sequence is CASRKADRIWILDTQYF. In DNA, the CDR3 is TGTGCCAGCAGAAAGGCAGACCGAATATGGATCCTAGATACGCAGTATTTT.

The genes are TRBV4-3 and TRBJ1-3; D remains unclear. The CDR3 is 15 residues long. The ends were cut back, 4 bases at V and 0 bases at J, with 10 bases in the middle. Germline V CDR1 and CDR2: LGHNA, YSLEER. The CDR3 is CASSPKRASGNTIYF. As DNA, the CDR3 is TGCGCCAGCAGCCCGAAGAGGGCCTCTGGAAACACCATATATTTT.

This clonotype was seen only a few times. CDR3: CASRKRGIDTQYF. The CDR3 DNA is TGTGCCAGCAGGAAACGGGGGATAGATACGCAGTATTTT. The chain employs TRBV7-8 and TRBJ2-3; TRBD2 might be the D (6 bases). V dropped 6 bases and J dropped 5 bases, with 12 bases sitting between them. The length of the CDR3 is 13 residues. Germline CDR1 is SGHVS and CDR2 is FQNEAQ.

This clonotype turned up a few times. The gene calls are TRBV29-1 and TRBJ1-1; maybe TRBD1 (5 bases). CDR1 is SQVTM, CDR2 ANQGSEA, per germline. The CDR3 extends over 14 amino acids. V lost 0 bases and J 7 bases, leaving 15 bases between the germline ends. The CDR3 here is CSVEDLRGDNEAFF. In DNA form, the CDR3 reads TGCAGCGTTGAAGATCTGCGGGGGGATAATGAAGCTTTCTTT.

The sample holds many counts of this clonotype. This rearrangement joins TRBV5-1 to TRBJ2-3, with 14 bases lining up with TRBD2. The CDR3 is 17 residues long. CDR1 and CDR2 from the germline V gene are SGHRS and YFSETQ. V dropped 4 bases and J dropped 1; count of bases not matched to a gene: 5. The CDR3 DNA is TGCGCCAGCAGCAAGGGACTAGCGGGGGTACGCACAGATACGCAGTATTTT. Translation gives CASSKGLAGVRTDTQYF.

The CDR3 DNA follows: TGTGCCAGCAATAGCGGGAGCGGGAATGAGCAGTTCTTC. Protein sequence: CASNSGSGNEQFF. J is TRBJ2-1 and V is TRBV2; 9 bases are shared with TRBD2. This CDR3 has 13 residues. Trimming cost V 7 bases and J 7 bases; bases outside gene matches: 5. CDR1 and CDR2 (germline): SNHLY, FYNNEI.

This clonotype was seen more than once but under ten times. V and J are TRBV7-3 and TRBJ2-3; TRBD1 matches 7 bases. There are 13 residues in the CDR3. V trimming: 4 bases; J trimming: 6 bases; junction bases outside the gene matches: 4. Germline V gene data show CDR1 as SGHTA and CDR2 as FQGTGA. The CDR3: CASSSNRGDTQYF. For the CDR3, the DNA is TGTGCCAGCAGCTCGAACAGGGGCGATACGCAGTATTTT.

This clonotype has just a few counts. The chain is built from TRBV9 and TRBJ1-2, with a weak D call TRBD1 (5 bases). The ends were cut back, 3 bases at V and 5 bases at J, with 8 bases in the middle. The CDR3 spans 12 residues. Looked up from germline, CDR1 is SGDLS and CDR2 is YYNGEE. The CDR3 DNA is TGTGCCAGCAGCGCACAGGAGTATGGCTACACCTTC. Its protein is CASSAQEYGYTF.

The chain carries TRBV12-3 or TRBV12-4 and TRBJ2-6; no firm D call. The CDR3 has 15 residues. Between the trimmed V and J ends, which lost 5 bases and 4 bases, there was a span of 12 bases. CDR3 region: CASSAQRDGANVLTF. The CDR3 DNA reads as TGTGCCAGCAGTGCCCAACGTGACGGGGCCAACGTCCTGACTTTC.

V gene TRBV20-1 combines with J gene TRBJ2-2; TRBD1 matches 8 bases. Germline assignment: CDR1 DFQATT and CDR2 SNEGSKA (reference sequence). With 0 bases clipped from V and 6 bases from J, the junction kept 6 bases outside the gene matches. CDR3 length equals 15 residues. CDR3 region: CSARDSDRVAGELFF. DNA for the CDR3: TGCAGTGCTAGAGATTCGGACAGGGTGGCCGGGGAGCTGTTTTTT.

This clonotype was detected only a few times. The chain joins TRBV6-5 to TRBJ1-3; 7 bases match TRBD1. J was trimmed by 4 bases and V by 4 bases; bases with no gene match: 10. Germline loops: CDR1 MNHEY, CDR2 SVGAGI. The CDR3 is 16 residues long. Here the CDR3 DNA reads TGTGCCAGCAGTTCCCTTACAGGGGCAAGGGGAAACACCATATATTTT. This encodes CASSSLTGARGNTIYF.

The chain combines TRBV30 with TRBJ1-4; 7 positions match TRBD1. CDR3 length: 12 residues. Germline V gene sequence: CDR1 GTSNPN, CDR2 SVGIG (reference sequence). J was trimmed by 8 bases and V by 2 bases; bases with no gene match: 2. The CDR3: CAWSPQGEKLFF. The DNA of the CDR3 is TGTGCCTGGAGTCCACAGGGGGAAAAACTGTTTTTT. Full variable domain (outside the CDR3, taken from reference TRBV30 and TRBJ1-4): SQTIHQWPATLVQPVGSPLSLECTVEGTSNPNLYWYRQAAGRGLQLLFYSVGIGQISSEVPQNLSASRPQDRQFILSSKKLLLSDSGFYLCAWSPQGEKLFFGSGTQLSVL.

This rearrangement joins TRBV20-1 to TRBJ1-6; D is unresolved. The germline CDR1 and CDR2 sequences are DFQATT and SNEGSKA (reference sequence). The CDR3 extends over 15 amino acids. Trimming cost V 2 bases and J 6 bases, with 14 bases left between them. The CDR3 protein is CSARPRASGNSPLHF. The CDR3 region has the DNA TGCAGTGCTAGACCAAGGGCATCGGGTAATTCACCCCTCCACTTT.

This clonotype was recorded a few times. V is TRBV9 and J is TRBJ2-1; D ambiguous. Germline V gene sequence: CDR1 SGDLS, CDR2 YYNGEE. The CDR3 is made up of 13 amino acids. V shed 0 bases and J shed 5 bases, with 6 bases lying between them. The CDR3 region has the DNA TGTGCCAGCAGCGTAGCCAGTCACAATGAGCAGTTCTTC. This sequence encodes CASSVASHNEQFF.

This clonotype was picked up a small number of times. The chain uses TRBV3-1 and TRBJ2-7, with D possibly being TRBD2 (6 bases). CDR1 is LGHDT and CDR2 is YNNKEL in the germline V gene (reference sequence). The CDR3 spans 13 residues. Trimming left V 8 bases short and J 3 bases short, with 14 bases between. The CDR3 DNA is TGTGCCAGCTCGAAAGGGACTGTCTACGAGCAGTACTTC. Amino acids: CASSKGTVYEQYF.

This clonotype has just a few counts. The rearrangement joins TRBV4-1 to TRBJ2-3; TRBD2 aligns across 7 bases. CDR3 length: 16 amino acids. With 2 bases clipped from V and 2 bases from J, the junction kept 7 bases outside the gene matches. Germline V gene lookup returns CDR1 MGHRA and CDR2 YSYEKL. DNA of the CDR3: TGCGCCAGCAGCCAACGAGGGGAGGGAATCACAGATACGCAGTATTTT. Translation gives CASSQRGEGITDTQYF.

This clonotype was observed a single time. V and J are TRBV3-1 and TRBJ2-5, with D possibly matching TRBD2 (5 bases). Germline V gene sequence: CDR1 LGHDT, CDR2 YNNKEL (reference sequence). Trimming stripped 0 bases from V and 5 bases from J, with 13 bases between. The CDR3 covers 15 residues. The CDR3 loop is CASSQDPLVGETQYF. The CDR3 nucleotides are TGTGCCAGCAGCCAAGATCCACTAGTTGGTGAGACCCAGTACTTC.

Only a few counts were recorded for this clonotype. This chain connects TRBV24-1 to TRBJ1-1, with a tentative D call TRBD1 (5 bases). This CDR3 is built from 16 residues. CDR1 is KGHDR, CDR2 SFDVKD, per germline. Trimming stripped 2 bases from V and 2 bases from J, with 14 bases between. The CDR3 sequence: CATSDSPGQGNTEAFF. CDR3 nucleotide sequence: TGTGCCACCAGTGATTCACCAGGCCAGGGAAACACTGAAGCTTTCTTT.

This clonotype was counted a few times. The chain uses TRBV5-1 and TRBJ2-3, with D possibly called TRBD1 or TRBD2 (5 bases each). The CDR3 loop spans 15 amino acids. CDR1 SGHRS and CDR2 YFSETQ come from the germline V gene. Trimming cost V 0 bases and J 6 bases, with 14 bases left between them. The CDR3 protein is CASSLGGAPRDTQYF. The CDR3 DNA reads as TGCGCCAGCAGCTTGGGAGGGGCCCCCCGGGATACGCAGTATTTT.

This clonotype was detected a few times. This sequence joins TRBV2 and TRBJ1-2; no definite D call. The germline CDR1 and CDR2 sequences are SNHLY and FYNNEI. This CDR3 has 13 residues. V was clipped by 2 bases and J by 6 bases, with 10 bases between them. The CDR3 protein is CASSERRANGYTF. In nucleotides, the CDR3 is TGTGCCAGCAGTGAAAGGCGGGCCAATGGCTACACCTTC.

This clonotype was counted a few times. The chain has TRBV5-5 and TRBJ2-2; D remains ambiguous. The V gene lost 0 bases and the J gene lost 0 bases, with 6 bases spanning the gap. The CDR3 runs 15 residues. Germline V gives CDR1 SGHKS, CDR2 YYEKEE (reference sequence). The CDR3 spells CASSLGEANTGELFF. CDR3 coding DNA: TGTGCCAGCAGCTTGGGAGAAGCGAACACCGGGGAGCTGTTTTTT.

This clonotype was recorded many times. One end of the junction varies from germline; a read error may be responsible. V and J are TRBV12-3 or TRBV12-4 and TRBJ1-1; 7 nucleotides agree with TRBD1. The CDR3 sequence is 12 residues long. CDR3 sequence (DNA): TGTGCCAGCACCCCGACCGGCTGGGACAGAAACTTT. This sequence encodes CASTPTGWDRNF.

This clonotype appeared a few times. This rearrangement joins TRBV5-5 to TRBJ2-3; D is perhaps TRBD1 (6 bases). The germline V gene has CDR1 SGHKS and CDR2 YYEKEE (reference sequence). The CDR3 is made up of 16 amino acids. The germline V and J ends were trimmed by 4 bases and 3 bases, with 18 bases remaining between them. In DNA, the CDR3 is TGTGCCAGCAGCCCAATGACAGGCACCATTACAGATACGCAGTATTTT. It codes for CASSPMTGTITDTQYF.

This clonotype was seen ten or more times. The chain links TRBV5-1 to TRBJ2-7; 10 nucleotides line up with TRBD1. V dropped 2 bases and J dropped 2; count of bases not matched to a gene: 4. The CDR3 extends over 15 amino acids. Looked up from germline, CDR1 is SGHRS and CDR2 is YFSETQ. The CDR3 region has the DNA TGCGCCAGCAGCTTCTTCGGGACAGGGGCCTACGAGCAGTACTTC. Its protein product is CASSFFGTGAYEQYF.

The chain joins TRBV12-3 or TRBV12-4 to TRBJ1-2; D gene uncertain. Trimming pared 2 bases from V and 4 bases from J, leaving 17 bases between. The CDR3 spans 16 residues. The CDR3 sequence: CASSLKGRSGSYGYTF. CDR3 coding DNA: TGTGCCAGCAGTTTAAAAGGACGGTCTGGGTCCTATGGCTACACCTTC.